The TCR beta chain under discussion was sequenced for a study of shared clonotypes between healthy human individuals. Whole-study context: CD4 naive and CD4 memory each took three plates per donor, while CD8 naive took two and CD8 memory one.

V was trimmed by 1 base and J by 2 bases, leaving 9 bases between them. In germline, CDR1 is SGHTA, CDR2 FQGNSA. CDR3 length: 14 amino acids. Profiling relied on immunoSEQ multiplex PCR, and the TCRdb table lists in-frame clones only, not all of them. The sample contains around 980,000 clones, 78% of which appear only once. Donors comprised only Caucasian adults living in Nashville, Tennessee. The chain is built from TRBV7-2 and TRBJ2-7; the D call may be TRBD1 or TRBD2 (5 bases each). The origin of this receptor is a man between 18 and 29 years old in good health. Some clones in this sample may be carry-over from other donors' samples. What was sequenced was memory CD4+ T cells from PBMCs. Subset in this sample: CD45RA-negative fraction. The CDR3 region is CASSLGDLTYEQYF. The DNA for the CDR3 is TGTGCCAGCAGCTTAGGGGACCTCACCTACGAGCAGTACTTC.